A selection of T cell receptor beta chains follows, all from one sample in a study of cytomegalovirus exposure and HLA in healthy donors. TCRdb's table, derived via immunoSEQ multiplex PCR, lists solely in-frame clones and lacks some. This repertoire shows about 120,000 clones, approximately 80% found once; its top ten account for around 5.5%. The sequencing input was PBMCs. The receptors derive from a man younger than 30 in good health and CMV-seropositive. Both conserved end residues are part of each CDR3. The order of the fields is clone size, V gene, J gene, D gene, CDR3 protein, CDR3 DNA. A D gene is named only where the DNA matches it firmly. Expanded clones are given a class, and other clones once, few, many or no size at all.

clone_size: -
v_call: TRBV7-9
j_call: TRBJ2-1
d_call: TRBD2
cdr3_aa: CASILQGTSGYNEQFF
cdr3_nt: TGTGCCAGCATTCTCCAGGGGACTAGCGGCTACAATGAGCAGTTCTTC

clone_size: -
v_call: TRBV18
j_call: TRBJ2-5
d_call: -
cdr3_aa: CASHDTLGLQETQYF
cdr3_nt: TGTGCCAGCCACGACACCCTTGGACTCCAAGAGACCCAGTACTTC

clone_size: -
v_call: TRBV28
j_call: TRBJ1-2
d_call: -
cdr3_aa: CASSSQTFYGYTF
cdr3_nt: TGTGCCAGCAGTTCGCAGACATTTTATGGCTACACCTTC

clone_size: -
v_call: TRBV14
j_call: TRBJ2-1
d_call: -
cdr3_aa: CASSLSYNEQFF
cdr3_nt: TGTGCCAGCAGCCTTTCTTACAATGAGCAGTTCTTC

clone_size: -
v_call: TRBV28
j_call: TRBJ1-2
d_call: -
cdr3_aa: CASTLQMEGYGYTF
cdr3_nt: TGTGCCAGCACCCTACAAATGGAGGGCTATGGCTACACCTTC

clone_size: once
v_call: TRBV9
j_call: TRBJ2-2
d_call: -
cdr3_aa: CASSYTSPGELFF
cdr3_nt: TGTGCCAGCAGCTATACTAGCCCCGGGGAGCTGTTTTTT

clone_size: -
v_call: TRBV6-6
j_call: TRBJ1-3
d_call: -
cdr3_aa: CASSGDSGNTIYF
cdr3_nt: TGTGCCAGCAGTGGTGACAGTGGAAACACCATATATTTT

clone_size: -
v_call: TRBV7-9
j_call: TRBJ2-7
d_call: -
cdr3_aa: CASSLHSSTHEQYF
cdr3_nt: TGTGCCAGCAGCTTACACAGCTCTACCCACGAGCAGTACTTC

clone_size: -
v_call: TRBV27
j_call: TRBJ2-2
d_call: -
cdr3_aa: CASSFWGANTGELFF
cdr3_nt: TGTGCCAGCAGTTTCTGGGGCGCGAACACCGGGGAGCTGTTTTTT

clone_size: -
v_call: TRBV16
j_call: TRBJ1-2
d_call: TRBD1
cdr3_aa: CASSQSGTGHGYTF
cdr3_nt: TGTGCCAGCAGCCAAAGTGGGACAGGGCATGGCTACACCTTC

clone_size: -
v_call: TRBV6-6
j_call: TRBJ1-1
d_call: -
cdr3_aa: CASSYRRGTAAEAFF
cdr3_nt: TGTGCCAGCAGCTACCGGCGGGGTACTGCCGCTGAAGCTTTCTTT

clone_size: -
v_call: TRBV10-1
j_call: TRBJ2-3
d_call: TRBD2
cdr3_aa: CASSPSGPTDTQYF
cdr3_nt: TGCGCCAGCAGTCCTAGCGGACCCACAGATACGCAGTATTTT

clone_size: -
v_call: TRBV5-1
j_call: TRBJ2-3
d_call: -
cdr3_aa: CASSYRQGTDTQYF
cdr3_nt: TGCGCCAGCAGCTACAGACAGGGCACAGATACGCAGTATTTT

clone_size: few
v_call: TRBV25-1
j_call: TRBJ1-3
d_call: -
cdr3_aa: CASSSPIGSSGNTIYF
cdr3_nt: TGTGCCAGCAGTTCACCAATCGGGTCCTCTGGAAACACCATATATTTT

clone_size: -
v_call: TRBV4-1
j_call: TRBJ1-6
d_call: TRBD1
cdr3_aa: CASSQAPTGATYNSPLHF
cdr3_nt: TGCGCCAGCAGCCAAGCACCGACAGGGGCAACCTATAATTCACCCCTCCACTTT

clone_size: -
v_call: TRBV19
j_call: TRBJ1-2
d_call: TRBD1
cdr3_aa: CASSRGTGKGYGYTF
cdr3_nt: TGTGCCAGTAGTAGAGGGACAGGGAAGGGCTATGGCTACACCTTC

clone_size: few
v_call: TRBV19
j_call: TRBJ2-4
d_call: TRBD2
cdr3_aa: CASSPSFLAGSKNIQYF
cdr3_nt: TGTGCCAGTAGTCCTTCATTCCTAGCGGGATCCAAAAACATTCAGTACTTC

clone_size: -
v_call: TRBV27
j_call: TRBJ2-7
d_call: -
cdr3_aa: CASSSPSAQGSYEQYF
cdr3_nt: TGTGCCAGCAGTTCCCCTTCGGCGCAGGGGTCCTACGAGCAGTACTTC

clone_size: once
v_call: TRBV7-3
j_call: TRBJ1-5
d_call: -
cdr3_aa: CASSMGGGPQHF
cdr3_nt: TGTGCCAGCAGCATGGGGGGGGGACCCCAGCATTTT

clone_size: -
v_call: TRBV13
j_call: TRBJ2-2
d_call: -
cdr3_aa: CASSLGGSPGELFF
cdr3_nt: TGTGCCAGCAGCTTAGGAGGGAGTCCCGGGGAGCTGTTTTTT

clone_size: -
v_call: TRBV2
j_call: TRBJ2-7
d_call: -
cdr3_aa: CASTYYMNTHEQYF
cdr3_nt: TGTGCCAGCACCTACTACATGAATACCCACGAGCAGTACTTC

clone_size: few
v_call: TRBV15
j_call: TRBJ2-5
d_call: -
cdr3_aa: CATSRDRETQYF
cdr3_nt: TGTGCCACCAGCAGAGATCGTGAGACCCAGTACTTC